The 28 T cell receptor beta chains listed next were all sequenced from one sample in a study of OX40 agonist ivuxolimab in advanced cancers. The library was generated by the immunoSEQ multiplex PCR assay. TCRdb limited this immuneACCESS table to in-frame rearrangements with V and J called. A share of clones is missing; checked studies link under half to unresolved V genes, and the rest is unexplained. The sample table holds tens of thousands of clones, of which approximately 90% were seen once. Together, the top ten hold roughly 17% of the sample. The source material was CD4+ or CD8+ T cells sorted from blood, sampled in a trial of the OX40 agonist ivuxolimab. These receptors originate from an adult with an advanced solid tumor such as melanoma, head and neck, liver or kidney cancer.

The gene calls are TRBV6-6 and TRBJ2-1, with 8 bases fitting TRBD1. V trimming: 8 bases; J trimming: 9 bases; junction bases outside the gene matches: 9. Germline CDR1 and CDR2: MNHNY and SVGAGI (reference sequence). The CDR3 runs 13 residues. In DNA form, the CDR3 reads TGTGCCAGCCGGACAGGGAATGTTCGTGAGCAGTTCTTC. It specifies CASRTGNVREQFF.

The chain links TRBV6-4 to TRBJ1-2; 7 nucleotides agree with TRBD1. This CDR3 is 16 amino acids long. Germline trimming cut 3 bases from V and 5 bases from J; bases unmatched to any gene: 12. CDR1 and CDR2 from the germline V gene are MRHNA and SNTAGT. CDR3 in amino acids: CASSETAEGARYGYTF. The CDR3 DNA reads as TGTGCCAGCAGTGAGACCGCCGAGGGGGCGCGGTATGGCTACACCTTC.

This rearrangement joins TRBV10-2 to TRBJ2-7; 10 positions match TRBD1. The V and J ends lost 2 bases and 3 bases, in that order; junction bases with no gene match: 7. CDR3 length: 16 amino acids. Looked up from germline, CDR1 is WSHSY and CDR2 is SAAADI. This CDR3 is CASSEGPGTGDYEQYF. For the CDR3, the DNA is TGCGCCAGCAGTGAGGGACCCGGGACAGGGGACTACGAGCAGTACTTC.

The chain has TRBV19 and TRBJ2-1; D may be TRBD1 or TRBD2 (5 bases each). Germline values: CDR1 LNHDA, CDR2 SQIVND (reference sequence). Trimming removed 4 bases from V and 7 bases from J, with 17 bases in between. CDR3 length: 15 residues. In DNA, the CDR3 is TGTGCCAGTAGTAAGAGGGATATTGGGGGTAATGAGCAGTTCTTC. Encoded protein: CASSKRDIGGNEQFF.

A remark on this clone: Distinct nucleotide sequences in the sample also encode this CDR3. The chain links TRBV7-3 to TRBJ1-1; TRBD1 aligns across 8 bases. The CDR3 loop spans 13 amino acids. J was trimmed by 3 bases and V by 4 bases; bases with no gene match: 1. Germline CDR1 SGHTA, CDR2 FQGTGA. For the CDR3, the DNA is TGTGCCAGCAGCTCGGACAGGGACACTGAAGCTTTCTTT. As protein: CASSSDRDTEAFF.

The gene calls are TRBV7-3 and TRBJ2-7; 7 nucleotides line up with TRBD2. The CDR3 length is 13 residues. Germline V gene sequence: CDR1 SGHTA, CDR2 FQGTGA. After removal of 6 bases from V and 5 bases from J, the junction contained 7 bases not matched to a gene. The CDR3, as DNA: TGTGCCAGCAGAAGGGGCGGGAGTAACGAGCAGTACTTC. Translating it yields CASRRGGSNEQYF. The complete variable domain, with remaining parts taken from reference TRBV7-3 and TRBJ2-7, reads GAGVSQTPSNKVTEKGKYVELRCDPISGHTALYWYRQSLGQGPEFLIYFQGTGAADDSGLPNDRFFAVRPEGSVSTLKIQRTERGDSAVYLCASRRGGSNEQYFGPGTRLTVT.

The chain joins TRBV28 to TRBJ1-5; D unresolved. CDR1 MDHEN and CDR2 SYDVKM come from the germline V gene. V lost 6 bases to trimming and J lost 3 bases, with 12 bases between them. There are 14 residues in the CDR3. CDR3 protein: CASSPPPSNQPQHF. The CDR3 nucleotides are TGTGCCAGCAGCCCTCCCCCTTCCAATCAGCCCCAGCATTTT.

The chain links TRBV5-5 to TRBJ2-1; a possible D gene is TRBD1 (6 bases). The V and J ends lost 0 bases and 3 bases respectively, with 10 bases between them. Germline lookup yields CDR1 SGHKS and CDR2 YYEKEE (reference sequence). The CDR3 has 15 amino acids. This CDR3 is CASSLAGDFYNEQFF. CDR3 bases: TGTGCCAGCAGCTTGGCAGGGGATTTCTACAATGAGCAGTTCTTC.

This sequence joins TRBV5-6 and TRBJ2-7; D call uncertain. The CDR3 runs to 13 residues. Looked up from germline, CDR1 is SGHDT and CDR2 is YYEEEE. The germline V and J ends were trimmed by 4 bases and 4 bases, with 12 bases remaining between them. The CDR3 DNA follows: TGTGCCAGCAGCCGTGATGAACGTTACGAGCAGTACTTC. Translation gives CASSRDERYEQYF.

The chain carries TRBV9 and TRBJ2-5; TRBD1 matches 8 bases. CDR3 length: 14 amino acids. The V gene end was trimmed by 0 bases and the J gene end by 4 bases; junction bases not matched to a gene: 2. CDR1 is SGDLS, CDR2 YYNGEE, per germline. CDR3 DNA sequence: TGTGCCAGCAGCGTAGGGGGGACAGGAGAGACCCAGTACTTC. As protein: CASSVGGTGETQYF.

The chain employs TRBV5-4 and TRBJ1-1; no reliable D call. This CDR3 is 13 amino acids long. V lost 3 bases, J lost 1 base, and 7 bases lay in between. Germline lookup yields CDR1 SGHNT and CDR2 YYREEE (reference sequence). CDR3 DNA sequence: TGTGCCAGCAGCTCCCAGAAGAACACTGAAGCTTTCTTT. It yields the protein CASSSQKNTEAFF.

The V gene is TRBV6-6, the J gene TRBJ1-1; no reliable D call. Germline values: CDR1 MNHNY, CDR2 SVGAGI (reference sequence). This CDR3 has 14 residues. Deletions cut 5 bases from V and 5 bases from J, with 15 bases between. The CDR3 loop is CASSQPSGVTEAFF. DNA of the CDR3: TGTGCCAGCAGTCAACCTAGTGGGGTGACTGAAGCTTTCTTT.

This chain links TRBV10-1 with TRBJ2-3, with unresolved D. The CDR3 is 11 amino acids. Germline loops: CDR1 WNHNN, CDR2 SYGVQD (reference sequence). V was trimmed by 2 bases and J by 6 bases, leaving 3 bases between them. CDR3 bases: TGCGCCAGCAGTGAGCGGGATACGCAGTATTTT. This encodes CASSERDTQYF.

CDR3 bases: TGTGCCTGGAGTGTAGACAGGGGGCCGGCCTATGGCTACACCTTC. It codes for CAWSVDRGPAYGYTF. J is TRBJ1-2 and V is TRBV30; 10 bases align to TRBD1. CDR1 is GTSNPN, CDR2 SVGIG, per germline (reference sequence). With V trimmed by 0 bases and J by 4 bases, 5 bases remained unmatched. The CDR3 extends over 15 amino acids.

The chain uses TRBV28 and TRBJ2-3; D might be TRBD2 (6 bases). Trimming cost V 3 bases and J 0 bases, with 7 bases left between them. Germline CDR1 is MDHEN and CDR2 is SYDVKM. The CDR3 spans 14 residues. As DNA, the CDR3 is TGTGCCAGCAGTTTCCGGGGGAGCACAGATACGCAGTATTTT. It yields the protein CASSFRGSTDTQYF.

The chain recombines TRBV28 with TRBJ2-1, with D possibly TRBD2 on 5 matching bases. V was trimmed by 3 bases and J by 0 bases, leaving 12 bases between them. The CDR3 totals 16 residues. The germline gives CDR1 MDHEN, CDR2 SYDVKM. The CDR3 sequence is CASSFFQGSSYNEQFF. In nucleotides, the CDR3 is TGTGCCAGCAGTTTCTTCCAAGGGAGCTCCTACAATGAGCAGTTCTTC.

The V call is TRBV28, the J call TRBJ2-3; 7 bases align to TRBD2. Germline V lookup: CDR1 MDHEN, CDR2 SYDVKM. This CDR3 is 13 amino acids long. V lost 4 bases and J lost 10; bases outside the gene matches: 8. This CDR3 is CASSSSGGRAQYF. DNA for the CDR3: TGTGCCAGCAGTTCCTCTGGCGGGAGAGCGCAGTATTTT.

This clone was recorded a few times. The rearrangement links TRBV7-9 to TRBJ2-6; 9 bases map to TRBD2. The CDR3 consists of 18 residues. The germline CDR1 and CDR2 sequences are SEHNR and FQNEAQ (reference sequence). With 3 bases clipped from V and 0 bases from J, the junction kept 6 bases outside the gene matches. CDR3 nucleotide sequence: TGTGCCAGCAGCTTGGGGGCTAGCGGGAACTCTGGGGCCAACGTCCTGACTTTC. Its translation is CASSLGASGNSGANVLTF.

This clone was recorded a few times. The gene calls are TRBV7-8 and TRBJ1-2, with TRBD1 identical over 9 bases. The CDR3 is 14 amino acids. The V gene end was trimmed by 9 bases and the J gene end by 8 bases; junction bases not matched to a gene: 13. Germline CDR1 is SGHVS and CDR2 is FQNEAQ. CDR3 sequence (DNA): TGTGCCAGTGACTCCGGGACAGGGTTCAACGGCTACACCTTC. Protein sequence: CASDSGTGFNGYTF.

This clone was recorded only once. CDR3 amino acids: CASSLGPGTDTQYF. The CDR3 DNA reads as TGTGCCAGCAGCTTAGGGCCTGGGACAGATACGCAGTATTTT. J is TRBJ2-3 and V is TRBV11-2; D call uncertain. Germline V gene data show CDR1 as SGHAT and CDR2 as FQNNGV. Trimming shortened V by 1 base and J by 3 bases, and 8 bases separated the two germline ends. There are 14 residues in the CDR3.

The chain joins TRBV5-1 to TRBJ2-7; TRBD1 or TRBD2 may be the D gene (5 bases each). The germline V gene encodes CDR1 SGHRS and CDR2 YFSETQ. CDR3 length: 14 amino acids. Trimming removed 4 bases at V and 1 base at J, with 12 bases between. The CDR3 sequence: CASSTRGGSYEQYF. The CDR3 nucleotides are TGCGCCAGCAGCACCCGGGGCGGATCCTACGAGCAGTACTTC.

The rearrangement links TRBV23-1 to TRBJ2-2, with TRBD2 matching 15 bases. TRBV23-1 is labeled an ORF, and its function is uncertain. J was trimmed by 0 bases and V by 4 bases; bases with no gene match: 9. CDR3 length equals 20 residues. This chain's CDR3 is CASSPLGLAGGPSNTGELFF. Written as DNA, the CDR3 is TGCGCCAGCAGTCCGCTAGGACTAGCGGGAGGGCCTTCGAACACCGGGGAGCTGTTTTTT.

This rearrangement joins TRBV29-1 to TRBJ1-1; no reliable D call. V lost 5 bases and J 2 bases, leaving 6 bases between the germline ends. The germline gives CDR1 SQVTM, CDR2 ANQGSEA. The CDR3 runs 11 residues. The CDR3 loop reads CSVRANTEAFF. The CDR3 DNA sequence: TGCAGCGTTCGAGCTAACACTGAAGCTTTCTTT. The whole variable domain, filled in from reference TRBV29-1 and TRBJ1-1, reads SAVISQKPSRDICQRGTSLTIQCQVDSQVTMMFWYRQQPGQSLTLIATANQGSEATYESGFVIDKFPISRPNLTFSTLTVSNMSPEDSSIYLCSVRANTEAFFGQGTRLTVV.

The chain links TRBV6-5 to TRBJ1-1; D is uncertain. The V end lost 5 bases, the J end lost 4 bases, and 11 bases lay between the germline ends. This CDR3 comprises 13 residues. Germline loops: CDR1 MNHEY, CDR2 SVGAGI. The CDR3 here is CASSERRPTEAFF. As DNA, the CDR3 is TGTGCCAGCAGTGAAAGGAGGCCCACTGAAGCTTTCTTT.

This sequence joins TRBV10-1 and TRBJ2-7, with 9 bases that match TRBD2. J lost 4 bases, V lost 5 bases, and 6 bases had no gene match. The CDR3 totals 14 residues. CDR1 is WNHNN and CDR2 is SYGVQD in the germline V gene (reference sequence). The CDR3 spells CASSRLAGPYEQYF. Written as DNA, the CDR3 is TGCGCCAGCAGTAGGCTAGCGGGACCTTACGAGCAGTACTTC.

The chain couples TRBV7-3 to TRBJ2-7, with D tentatively TRBD2 (6 bases). Between the trimmed V and J ends, which lost 4 bases and 6 bases, there was a span of 13 bases. The CDR3 runs 13 residues. Germline CDR1 and CDR2: SGHTA and FQGTGA. CDR3 in amino acids: CASSSTGAGEQYF. Here the CDR3 DNA reads TGTGCCAGCAGCTCCACGGGAGCCGGCGAGCAGTACTTC.

In this sample, this clone turned up once. The chain has TRBV30 and TRBJ1-5; 8 bases match TRBD1. This CDR3 is built from 16 residues. Germline assignment: CDR1 GTSNPN and CDR2 SVGIG (reference sequence). With 1 base clipped from V and 4 bases from J, the junction kept 9 bases outside the gene matches. CDR3 coding DNA: TGTGCCTGGAGTGGATCCAGGACAGGGAGTAATCAGCCCCAGCATTTT. It encodes CAWSGSRTGSNQPQHF.

The V gene is TRBV11-2, the J gene TRBJ2-7, with no clear D. This CDR3 is built from 13 residues. Trimming took off 1 base at V and 3 bases at J, with 7 bases between the two ends. Germline CDR1 reads SGHAT; CDR2 reads FQNNGV. DNA of the CDR3: TGTGCCAGCAGCTTAGCCGCCAGCTACGAGCAGTACTTC. Translated: CASSLAASYEQYF.